Sequencing of this T cell receptor beta chain was carried out in a study of Graves' ophthalmopathy and Graves' hyperthyroidism. The study's findings and limits: Discriminating ophthalmopathy from stable hyperthyroidism, a 13-signature model attained a sensitivity of under 90% and a specificity of 81.08%.

This clonotype was detected many times. Its cognate antigen is unknown. With 0 bases clipped from V and 2 bases from J, the junction kept 6 bases outside the gene matches. Germline V CDR1 and CDR2: WSHSY, SAAADI. The CDR3 totals 16 residues. The TCR beta CDR3 regions underwent amplification from RNA transcripts. Second-round multiplex PCR came after first-round RT-PCR with HTBI primers. TCRdb redid the calling of the multiplex PCR reads with MiXCR, one entry per CDR3 protein. This table has over 650,000 distinct CDR3 sequences, about 40% appearing once. The rearrangement links TRBV10-2 to TRBJ1-2; TRBD1 matches at 7 bases. The sequenced sample consisted of peripheral blood. This TCR was recovered from an adult man with Graves' ophthalmopathy. The CDR3 reads CASSESLTGLNYGYTF. CDR3 in DNA: TGCGCCAGCAGTGAGTCGCTGACAGGGCTAAACTATGGCTACACCTTC.